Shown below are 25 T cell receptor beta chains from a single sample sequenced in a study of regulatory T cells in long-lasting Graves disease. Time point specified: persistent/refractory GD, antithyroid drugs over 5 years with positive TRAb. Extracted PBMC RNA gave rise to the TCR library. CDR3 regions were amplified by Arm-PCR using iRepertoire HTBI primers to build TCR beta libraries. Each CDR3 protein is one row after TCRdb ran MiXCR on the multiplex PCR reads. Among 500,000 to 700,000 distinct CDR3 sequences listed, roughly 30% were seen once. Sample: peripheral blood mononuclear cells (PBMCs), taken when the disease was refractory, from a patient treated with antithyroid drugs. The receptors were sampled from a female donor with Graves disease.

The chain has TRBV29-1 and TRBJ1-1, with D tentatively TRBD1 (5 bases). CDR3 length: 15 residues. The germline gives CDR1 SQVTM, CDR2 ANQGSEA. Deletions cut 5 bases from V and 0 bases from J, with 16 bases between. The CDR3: CSVKTLGGVNTEAFF. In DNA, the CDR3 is TGCAGCGTTAAGACCCTCGGGGGAGTGAACACTGAAGCTTTCTTT.

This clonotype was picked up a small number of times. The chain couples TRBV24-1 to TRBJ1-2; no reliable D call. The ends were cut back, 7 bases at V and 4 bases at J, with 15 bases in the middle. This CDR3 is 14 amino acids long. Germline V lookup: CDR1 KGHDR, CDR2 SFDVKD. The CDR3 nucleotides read TGTGCCACCAGCCCGGACGGCTTCTTCTATGGCTACACCTTC. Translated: CATSPDGFFYGYTF.

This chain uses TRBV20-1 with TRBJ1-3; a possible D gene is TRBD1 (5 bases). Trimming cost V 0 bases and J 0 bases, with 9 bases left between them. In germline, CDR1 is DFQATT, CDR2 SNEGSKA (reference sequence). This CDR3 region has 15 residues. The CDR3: CSAREQGISGNTIYF. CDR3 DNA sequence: TGCAGTGCTAGAGAGCAGGGAATCTCTGGAAACACCATATATTTT.

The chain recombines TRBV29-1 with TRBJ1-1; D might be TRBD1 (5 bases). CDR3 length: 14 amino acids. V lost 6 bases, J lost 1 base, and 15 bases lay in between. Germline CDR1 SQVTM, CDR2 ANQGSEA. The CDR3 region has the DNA TGCAGCGTCCTCCGACAGTACCGGAACACTGAAGCTTTCTTT. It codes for CSVLRQYRNTEAFF.

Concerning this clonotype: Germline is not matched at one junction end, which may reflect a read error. The CDR3 loop is CASSPRALLPNTEAFF. The CDR3 DNA follows: TGTGCCAGCAGTCCGCGGGCCCTCCTCCCGAACACTGAGGCTTTCTTT. The chain recombines TRBV6-4 with TRBJ1-1; D call uncertain. CDR1 and CDR2 (germline): MRHNA, SNTAGT. The CDR3 is 16 amino acids.

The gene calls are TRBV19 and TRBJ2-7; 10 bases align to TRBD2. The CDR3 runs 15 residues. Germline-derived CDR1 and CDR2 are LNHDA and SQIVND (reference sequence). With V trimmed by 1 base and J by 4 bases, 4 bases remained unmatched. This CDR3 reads CASSIGASGGYEQYF. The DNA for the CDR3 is TGTGCCAGTAGTATAGGGGCTAGCGGGGGTTACGAGCAGTACTTC.

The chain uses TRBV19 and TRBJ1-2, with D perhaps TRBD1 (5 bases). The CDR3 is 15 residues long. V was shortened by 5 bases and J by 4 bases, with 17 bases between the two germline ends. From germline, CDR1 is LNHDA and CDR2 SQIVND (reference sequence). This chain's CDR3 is CASSLTPTDPYGYTF. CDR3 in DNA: TGTGCCAGTAGTCTGACCCCGACAGACCCCTATGGCTACACCTTC.

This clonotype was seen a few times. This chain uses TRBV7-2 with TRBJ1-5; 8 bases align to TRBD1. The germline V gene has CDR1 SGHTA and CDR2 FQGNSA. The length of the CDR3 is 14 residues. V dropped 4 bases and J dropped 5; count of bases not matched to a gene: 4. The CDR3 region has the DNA TGTGCCAGCAGCTCTTCCAGGGGGCATCAGCCCCAGCATTTT. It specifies CASSSSRGHQPQHF.

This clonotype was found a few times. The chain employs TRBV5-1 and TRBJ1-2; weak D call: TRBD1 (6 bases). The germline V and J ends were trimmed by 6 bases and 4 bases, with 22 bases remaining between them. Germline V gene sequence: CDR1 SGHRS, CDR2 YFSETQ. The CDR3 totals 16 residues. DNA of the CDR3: TGCGCCAGCAAGGCCCGTGGGGAAACAGGGATCTATGGCTACACCTTC. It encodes CASKARGETGIYGYTF. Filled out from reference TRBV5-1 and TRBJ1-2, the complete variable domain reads KAGVTQTPRYLIKTRGQQVTLSCSPISGHRSVSWYQQTPGQGLQFLFEYFSETQRNKGNFPGRFSGRQFSNSRSEMNVSTLELGDSALYLCASKARGETGIYGYTFGSGTRLTVV.

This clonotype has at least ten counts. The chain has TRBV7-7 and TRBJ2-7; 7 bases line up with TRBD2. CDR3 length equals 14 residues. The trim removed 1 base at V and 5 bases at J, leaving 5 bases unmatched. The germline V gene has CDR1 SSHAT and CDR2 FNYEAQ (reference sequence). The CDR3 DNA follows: TGTGCCAGCAGCTTAGGGGCGGGAGTCCACGAGCAGTACTTC. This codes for CASSLGAGVHEQYF.

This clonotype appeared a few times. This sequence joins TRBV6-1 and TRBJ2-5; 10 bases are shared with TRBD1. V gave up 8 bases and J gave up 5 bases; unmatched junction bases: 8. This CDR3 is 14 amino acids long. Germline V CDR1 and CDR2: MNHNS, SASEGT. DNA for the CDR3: TGTGCCAGCGATCGGGACAGGGGATTGGAGACCCAGTACTTC. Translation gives CASDRDRGLETQYF.

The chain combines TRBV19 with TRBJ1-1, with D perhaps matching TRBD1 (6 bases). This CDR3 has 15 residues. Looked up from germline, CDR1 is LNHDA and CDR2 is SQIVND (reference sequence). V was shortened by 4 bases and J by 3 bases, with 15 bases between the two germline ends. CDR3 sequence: CASSTTGSRDTEAFF. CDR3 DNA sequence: TGTGCCAGTAGTACTACAGGGTCGAGGGACACTGAAGCTTTCTTT.

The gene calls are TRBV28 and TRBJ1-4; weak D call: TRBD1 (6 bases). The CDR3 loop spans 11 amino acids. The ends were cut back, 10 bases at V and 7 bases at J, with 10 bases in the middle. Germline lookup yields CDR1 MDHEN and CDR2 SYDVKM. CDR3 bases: TGTGCCATCCAGGGGATTGAAAAACTGTTTTTT. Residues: CAIQGIEKLFF.

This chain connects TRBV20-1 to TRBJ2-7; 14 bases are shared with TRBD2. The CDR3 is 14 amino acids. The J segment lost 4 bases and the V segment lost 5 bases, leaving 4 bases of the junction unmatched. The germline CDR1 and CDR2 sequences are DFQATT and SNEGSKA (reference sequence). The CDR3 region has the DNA TGCAGTGCTCAGGGGACTAGCGGGAGTTACGAGCAGTACTTC. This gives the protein CSAQGTSGSYEQYF.

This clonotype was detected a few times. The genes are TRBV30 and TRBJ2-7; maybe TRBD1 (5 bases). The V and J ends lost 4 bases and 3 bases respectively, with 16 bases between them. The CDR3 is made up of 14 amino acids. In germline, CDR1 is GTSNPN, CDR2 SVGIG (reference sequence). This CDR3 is CAWNAGIGDYEQYF. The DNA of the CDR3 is TGTGCCTGGAACGCAGGGATCGGTGACTACGAGCAGTACTTC.

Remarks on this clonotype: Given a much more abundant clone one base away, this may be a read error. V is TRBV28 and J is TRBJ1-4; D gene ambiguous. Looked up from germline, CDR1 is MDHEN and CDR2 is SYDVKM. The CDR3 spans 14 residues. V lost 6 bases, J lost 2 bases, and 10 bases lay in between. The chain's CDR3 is CASSAVGTNEKLFF. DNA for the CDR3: TGTGCCAGCAGCGCGGTTGGCACTAATGAAAAACTGTTTTTT.

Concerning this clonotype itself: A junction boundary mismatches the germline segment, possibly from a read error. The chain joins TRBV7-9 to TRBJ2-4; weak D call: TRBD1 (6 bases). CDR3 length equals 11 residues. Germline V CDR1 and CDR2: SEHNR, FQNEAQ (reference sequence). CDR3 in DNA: TGTGCCACCCAGATTCACAGGGAATTCAACTTC. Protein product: CATQIHREFNF.

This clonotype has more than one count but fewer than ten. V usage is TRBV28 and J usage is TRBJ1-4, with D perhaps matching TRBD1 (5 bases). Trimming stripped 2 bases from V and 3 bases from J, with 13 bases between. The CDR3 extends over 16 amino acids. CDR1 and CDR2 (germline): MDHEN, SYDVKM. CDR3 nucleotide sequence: TGTGCCAGCAGTTTAGGGGAACGGGGGGCTAATGAAAAACTGTTTTTT. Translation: CASSLGERGANEKLFF.

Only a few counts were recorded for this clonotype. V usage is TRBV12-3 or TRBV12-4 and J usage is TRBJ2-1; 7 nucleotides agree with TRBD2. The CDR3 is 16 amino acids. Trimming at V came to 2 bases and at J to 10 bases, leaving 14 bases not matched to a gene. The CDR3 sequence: CASSLQAGLPQGEQFF. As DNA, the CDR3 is TGTGCCAGCAGTTTACAGGCGGGACTACCGCAGGGAGAGCAGTTCTTC.

The CDR3 DNA is TGCGCCAGCAGTGAGTCGAGGGATGAAGCTTTCTTT. It codes for CASSESRDEAFF. The chain combines TRBV10-2 with TRBJ1-1, with D uncertain. The V end lost 0 bases, the J end lost 7 bases, and 6 bases lay between the germline ends. Germline V lookup: CDR1 WSHSY, CDR2 SAAADI. The CDR3 is made up of 12 amino acids.

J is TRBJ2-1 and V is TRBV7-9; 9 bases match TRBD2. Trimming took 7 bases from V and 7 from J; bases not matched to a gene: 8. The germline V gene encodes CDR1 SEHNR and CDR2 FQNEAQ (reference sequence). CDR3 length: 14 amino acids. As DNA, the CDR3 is TGTGCCAGCACAGGACTAGCGTCAGGAAATGAGCAGTTCTTC. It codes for CASTGLASGNEQFF.

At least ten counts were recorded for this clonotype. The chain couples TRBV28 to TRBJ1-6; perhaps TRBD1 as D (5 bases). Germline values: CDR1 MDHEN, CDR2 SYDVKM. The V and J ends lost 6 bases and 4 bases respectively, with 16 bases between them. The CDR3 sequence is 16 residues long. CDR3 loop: CASSPTPGTYNSPLHF. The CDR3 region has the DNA TGTGCCAGCAGCCCGACCCCAGGGACTTATAATTCACCCCTCCACTTT. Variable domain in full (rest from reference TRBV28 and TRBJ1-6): DVKVTQSSRYLVKRTGEKVFLECVQDMDHENMFWYRQDPGLGLRLIYFSYDVKMKEKGDIPEGYSVSREKKERFSLILESASTNQTSMYLCASSPTPGTYNSPLHFGNGTRLTVT.

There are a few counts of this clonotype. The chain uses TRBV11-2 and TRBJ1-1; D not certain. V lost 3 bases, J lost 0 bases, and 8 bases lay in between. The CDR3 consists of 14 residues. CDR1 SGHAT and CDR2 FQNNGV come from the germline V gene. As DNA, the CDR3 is TGTGCCAGCAGCTTGGGGAGCCTGAACACTGAAGCTTTCTTT. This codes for CASSLGSLNTEAFF.

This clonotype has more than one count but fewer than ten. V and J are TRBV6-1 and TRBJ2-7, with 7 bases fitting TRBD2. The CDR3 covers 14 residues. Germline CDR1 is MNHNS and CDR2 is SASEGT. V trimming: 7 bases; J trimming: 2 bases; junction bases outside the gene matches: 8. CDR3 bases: TGTGCCAGCACCGAGCGGGGTTTTCCCTACGAGCAGTACTTC. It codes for CASTERGFPYEQYF.

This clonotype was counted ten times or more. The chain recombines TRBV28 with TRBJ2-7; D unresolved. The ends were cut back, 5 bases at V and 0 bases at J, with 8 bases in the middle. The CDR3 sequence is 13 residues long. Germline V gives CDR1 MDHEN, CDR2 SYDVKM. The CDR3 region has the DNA TGTGCCAGCAGTGTACTGGGCTCCTACGAGCAGTACTTC. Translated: CASSVLGSYEQYF.